These 20 T cell receptor beta chains were all obtained from the same sample, sequenced in a study of shared clonotypes between healthy human individuals. Data came from immunoSEQ multiplex PCR; TCRdb stores just in-frame clones and leaves some out. The sample has 950,000 to 1,300,000 clones; approximately 68% are singletons. Material for sequencing was memory CD4+ T cells sorted from blood. Subset given: CD45RA-negative fraction. The receptors were gathered from a young man in good health.

This chain uses TRBV5-5 with TRBJ2-5, with 13 nucleotides matching TRBD2. The junction had 9 bases not matched to a gene; V was cut back by 0 bases and J by 4 bases. The CDR3 has 18 residues. Germline CDR1 SGHKS, CDR2 YYEKEE (reference sequence). CDR3 loop: CASSLGHLGLAGSETQYF. CDR3 DNA: TGTGCCAGCAGCTTGGGGCACCTGGGACTAGCGGGGTCAGAGACCCAGTACTTC.

The chain employs TRBV12-5 and TRBJ1-2; D is undetermined. Germline CDR1 reads LGHNT; CDR2 reads FRNRAP. CDR3 length: 16 amino acids. V lost 5 bases to trimming and J lost 8 bases, with 24 bases between them. CDR3: CASGPPGRTHPRGYTF. The CDR3 region has the DNA TGTGCTAGTGGTCCGCCCGGGAGGACCCACCCTCGGGGCTACACCTTC.

This clone was picked up a small number of times. The chain links TRBV7-9 to TRBJ2-3; 7 bases align to TRBD2. The CDR3 covers 13 residues. CDR1 and CDR2 from the germline V gene are SEHNR and FQNEAQ (reference sequence). Losses at the gene ends were 9 bases for V and 7 bases for J; bases not matched to a gene: 10. The CDR3, as DNA: TGTGCCAGTCCGGCGGGAGTAACGAATACGCAGTATTTT. Amino acid sequence: CASPAGVTNTQYF.

In regard to this clone: The sample has other DNA sequences that encode this CDR3 too. V is TRBV28 and J is TRBJ1-1, with D maybe TRBD1 (5 bases). This CDR3 comprises 15 residues. The germline CDR1 and CDR2 sequences are MDHEN and SYDVKM. V gave up 5 bases and J gave up 4 bases, with 17 bases separating them. Written as DNA, the CDR3 is TGTGCCAGCAGTCCCCCCTCGGGGGAGGTCACTGAAGCTTTCTTT. Its translation is CASSPPSGEVTEAFF.

The chain combines TRBV11-3 with TRBJ2-1, with a possible D match to TRBD2 (6 bases). Germline V gene data show CDR1 as SGHNT and CDR2 as YENEEA. V lost 1 base and J lost 2, with 6 bases in between. This CDR3 region has 14 residues. As DNA, the CDR3 is TGTGCCAGCAGCTTAGGCGGGACCTACAATGAGCAGTTCTTC. Its translation: CASSLGGTYNEQFF.

The chain couples TRBV7-2 to TRBJ2-7, with 8 bases lining up with TRBD1. V lost 4 bases and J lost 3; bases outside the gene matches: 5. Germline V gene sequence: CDR1 SGHTA, CDR2 FQGNSA. The CDR3 runs to 14 residues. CDR3 bases: TGTGCCAGCAGCTCGGGACAGGCTATCTACGAGCAGTACTTC. Its translation is CASSSGQAIYEQYF.

The chain couples TRBV19 to TRBJ2-7; the match to TRBD1 covers 8 bases. The V gene's germline CDR1 is LNHDA and CDR2 SQIVND (reference sequence). V was pared by 5 bases and J by 4 bases, with 10 bases of the junction left unmatched. The CDR3 is 15 amino acids. As DNA, the CDR3 is TGTGCCAGTAGTCGCTCCGGGACAGGACCGTACGAGCAGTACTTC. Translating it yields CASSRSGTGPYEQYF.

The chain recombines TRBV19 with TRBJ2-5, with D hard to call. The CDR3 spans 13 residues. Looked up from germline, CDR1 is LNHDA and CDR2 is SQIVND (reference sequence). Trimming took off 7 bases at V and 5 bases at J, with 14 bases between the two ends. CDR3 amino acids: CASTPDLGETQYF. The CDR3 DNA follows: TGTGCCAGTACCCCGGACCTGGGGGAGACCCAGTACTTC. The entire variable domain, with the rest obtained from reference TRBV19 and TRBJ2-5, is as follows: DGGITQSPKYLFRKEGQNVTLSCEQNLNHDAMYWYRQDPGQGLRLIYYSQIVNDFQKGDIAEGYSVSREKKESFPLTVTSAQKNPTAFYLCASTPDLGETQYFGPGTRLLVL.

In this sample, this clone turned up once. The chain couples TRBV5-4 to TRBJ1-6; perhaps TRBD1 as D (5 bases). The CDR3 consists of 13 residues. Germline CDR1 SGHNT, CDR2 YYREEE (reference sequence). V shed 4 bases and J shed 18 bases, with 20 bases lying between them. The chain's CDR3 is CASSVDRFSDSHF. The CDR3 DNA reads as TGTGCCAGCAGCGTTGACAGATTTTCCGACTCCCACTTT.

The chain joins TRBV28 to TRBJ2-2; D gene ambiguous. CDR1 is MDHEN and CDR2 is SYDVKM in the germline V gene. This CDR3 contains 16 residues. V gave up 5 bases and J gave up 6 bases, with 19 bases separating them. This chain's CDR3 is CASSITPGPRAGELFF. CDR3 DNA sequence: TGTGCCAGCAGTATAACTCCGGGCCCTAGGGCCGGGGAGCTGTTTTTT.

This chain links TRBV4-2 with TRBJ2-1; 16 nucleotides match TRBD2. The CDR3 is 15 residues long. V lost 4 bases, J lost 8 bases, and 2 bases stayed unmatched. Germline V gene sequence: CDR1 LGHNA, CDR2 YNFKEQ. This chain's CDR3 is CASSPGLAGGHEQFF. CDR3 nucleotide sequence: TGTGCCAGCAGCCCGGGACTAGCGGGGGGGCATGAGCAGTTCTTC.

A note on this clone: An end of the junction does not agree with germline; a read error may underlie this. The genes are TRBV11-3 and TRBJ2-2; D may match TRBD1 or TRBD2 (7 bases each). Looked up from germline, CDR1 is SGHNT and CDR2 is YENEEA. The CDR3 is made up of 15 amino acids. The CDR3 DNA follows: TGTGTCAGCAGCCCAGGGGGGGAATCGAACGGGGAGCTGTTTTTT. Amino acid sequence: CVSSPGGESNGELFF.

The V gene is TRBV7-8, the J gene TRBJ1-6, with D tentatively TRBD1 (5 bases). V lost 3 bases and J lost 7, with 13 bases in between. The germline gives CDR1 SGHVS, CDR2 FQNEAQ. The CDR3 spans 15 residues. CDR3 loop: CASSFSTDPNSPLHF. The CDR3 coding sequence is TGTGCCAGCAGCTTCTCGACAGATCCCAATTCACCCCTCCACTTT.

This clone was counted only a few times. The same CDR3 can be traced to other DNA sequences in this sample. CDR3 nucleotides: TGTGCCAGTAGTCGCGGGAGTTCCTACGAGCAGTACTTC. It yields the protein CASSRGSSYEQYF. The chain combines TRBV19 with TRBJ2-7; 7 bases are shared with TRBD2. Germline V gene sequence: CDR1 LNHDA, CDR2 SQIVND (reference sequence). The CDR3 length is 13 residues. Trimming cost V 5 bases and J 1 base; bases outside gene matches: 2.

The chain carries TRBV7-3 and TRBJ2-1; 9 bases line up with TRBD2. This CDR3 is built from 17 residues. CDR1 and CDR2 (germline): SGHTA, FQGTGA. V was clipped by 4 bases and J by 1 base; unmatched bases: 8. For the CDR3, the DNA is TGTGCCAGCAGCTCCACTCTGAGCGGGGGGTCCTACAATGAGCAGTTCTTC. This sequence encodes CASSSTLSGGSYNEQFF. The entire variable domain, with the rest obtained from reference TRBV7-3 and TRBJ2-1, is as follows: GAGVSQTPSNKVTEKGKYVELRCDPISGHTALYWYRQSLGQGPEFLIYFQGTGAADDSGLPNDRFFAVRPEGSVSTLKIQRTERGDSAVYLCASSSTLSGGSYNEQFFGPGTRLTVL.

The chain has TRBV15 and TRBJ2-7; the D gene could be TRBD1 or TRBD2 (7 bases each). Germline CDR1 LNHNV, CDR2 YYDKDF (reference sequence). V was cut by 2 bases and J by 5 bases, with 16 bases left in between. CDR3 length equals 15 residues. The CDR3 DNA follows: TGTGCCACCAGCAGACGACAGGGAGGGGTAGACGAGCAGTACTTC. This translates into CATSRRQGGVDEQYF. Variable domain in full (rest from reference TRBV15 and TRBJ2-7): DAMVIQNPRYQVTQFGKPVTLSCSQTLNHNVMYWYQQKSSQAPKLLFHYYDKDFNNEADTPDNFQSRRPNTSFCFLDIRSPGLGDTAMYLCATSRRQGGVDEQYFGPGTRLTVT.

This chain links TRBV6-5 with TRBJ1-6; D not certain. This CDR3 is built from 15 residues. Trimming shortened V by 6 bases and J by 4 bases, and 13 bases separated the two germline ends. Germline V lookup: CDR1 MNHEY, CDR2 SVGAGI. CDR3 nucleotide sequence: TGTGCCAGCAGGAGCTCTGAGGCATATAATTCACCCCTCCACTTT. Amino acid sequence: CASRSSEAYNSPLHF.

V usage is TRBV2 and J usage is TRBJ2-1, with TRBD2 matching over 9 bases. The CDR3 consists of 14 residues. Unmatched junction bases numbered 5, after V lost 3 bases and J lost 8 bases. Germline V gene data show CDR1 as SNHLY and CDR2 as FYNNEI. The CDR3 coding sequence is TGTGCCAGCAGTGAGGTAGCGGGGGTCCATGAGCAGTTCTTC. Translation gives CASSEVAGVHEQFF.

The genes are TRBV5-6 and TRBJ2-2; 8 bases agree with TRBD1. The CDR3 contains 16 residues. The V segment lost 0 bases and the J segment 1 base; nucleotides outside the gene matches: 2. Germline loops: CDR1 SGHDT, CDR2 YYEEEE. CDR3 sequence (DNA): TGTGCCAGCAGCTTGGCCGGGACAGGGAACACCGGGGAGCTGTTTTTT. Protein: CASSLAGTGNTGELFF.

This clone was observed a handful of times. The chain joins TRBV5-1 to TRBJ1-1; D unclear. The V end was cut by 4 bases, the J end by 0 bases, with 13 bases between. The CDR3 consists of 15 residues. Germline values: CDR1 SGHRS, CDR2 YFSETQ. The CDR3 DNA reads as TGCGCCAGCAGCACACTCAGAACTTTGAACACTGAAGCTTTCTTT. This gives the protein CASSTLRTLNTEAFF.